This paragraph reports one T cell receptor (beta chain). Its antigen is currently unknown. The sample originates from a study of cytomegalovirus exposure and HLA in healthy donors. Study overall: Counted in an early data release were tens of millions of unique TCRs from HLA-typed donors.

Overall study findings and caveats: CMV serostatus alone was available as immune exposure information. As confirmed in vitro, three CMV-associated chains were specific for CMV antigens. When analyzed later, a missense DCLRE1C variant was found to be linked to TCR beta V- and J-gene trimming.

Amplification used 60 Vbeta primers and 13 Jbeta primers. Method: immunoSEQ multiplex PCR; TCRdb's copy keeps in-frame clones and lacks some. This sample has approximately 130,000 clones, with about 71% found just once. The sample was PBMCs. This receptor was taken from a woman aged 55-70 years in good health and CMV-seropositive.

The CDR3 coding sequence is TGTGCCAGCAGCCCCCCCACAGGGACAGAGACCCAGTACTTC. It codes for CASSPPTGTETQYF. This chain links TRBV7-6 with TRBJ2-5; weak D call: TRBD1 (6 bases). The CDR3 is made up of 14 amino acids. Germline V gene data show CDR1 as SGHVS and CDR2 as FNYEAQ. Trimming left V 5 bases short and J 4 bases short, with 14 bases between. Full variable domain (remainder filled in from reference TRBV7-6 and TRBJ2-5): GAGVSQSPRYKVTKRGQDVALRCDPISGHVSLYWYRQALGQGPEFLTYFNYEAQQDKSGLPNDRFSAERPEGSISTLTIQRTEQRDSAMYRCASSPPTGTETQYFGPGTRLLVL.